This T cell receptor (beta chain) was sequenced for a study of blood T cell repertoires in COVID-19. Study details: Italy, Spain and the United States were the sources of the convalescent and acute COVID-19 samples. Sources were T cells, B-cell-depleted T cells, or PBMCs; the material itself was cDNA or gDNA.

In the authors' methods: Researchers report that nucleated cell counts were estimated from reference gene primer amplification. TCRdb's table, derived via immunoSEQ multiplex PCR, lists solely in-frame clones and lacks some. V, J and clone size reflect that table, while D and trimming were determined from the DNA. The table lists 39,000 or so clones, roughly four fifths of them singletons. This clone was seen only once. From germline, CDR1 is SGHAT and CDR2 FQNNGV. Between the trimmed V and J ends, which lost 4 bases and 0 bases, there was a span of 15 bases. The CDR3 has 16 residues. This receptor was taken from a man in his forties with active or convalescent COVID-19. Sequencing was performed on peripheral blood. The chain employs TRBV11-2 and TRBJ1-1, with D possibly TRBD1 on 5 matching bases. The DNA for the CDR3 is TGTGCCAGCAGCTCTCCGACAGCCCGCATGAACACTGAAGCTTTCTTT. This encodes CASSSPTARMNTEAFF.